This T cell receptor beta chain was documented in a study of blood T cell repertoires in COVID-19. Study at large: T cells, B-cell-depleted T cells, or PBMCs provided the cDNA or gDNA that served as material.

Under the authors' procedure: The assay estimated nucleated cells by amplifying reference gene primers. The method was immunoSEQ multiplex PCR; TCRdb's version includes in-frame clones alone and lacks a portion of them. V and J calls and clone size follow that table, whereas D and trimming were derived from the DNA. This sample has 120,000 to 150,000 clones, with under 85% found just once. The CDR3 runs to 14 residues. Germline V lookup: CDR1 MGHRA, CDR2 YSYEKL. With 2 bases removed from V and 1 base from J, the gap between germline ends came to 8 bases. This TCR was recovered from a man between 45 and 60 years old with active or convalescent COVID-19. The rearrangement joins TRBV4-1 to TRBJ1-1; D is undetermined. Sequencing used peripheral blood. CDR3 coding DNA: TGCGCCAGCAGCCAACATCCCGGGAACACTGAAGCTTTCTTT. Protein: CASSQHPGNTEAFF.